One and the same sample provided the 16 T cell receptor beta chains below, sequenced in a study of T-cell reconstitution after alpha-beta-depleted transplantation in children. Preparation of the TCRbeta library used unique molecular identifiers. TCRdb itself ran the PCR reads through MiXCR, one entry per CDR3 protein. In the table there are a few hundred thousand distinct CDR3 sequences, approximately 30% of which are singletons. The source material was PBMCs, sampled before TCRalphabeta/CD19-depleted stem cell transplant. All receptors come from a boy less than two years old with Wiskott-Aldrich syndrome, due to receive a stem cell transplant.

This clonotype was seen only a few times. The V and J genes are TRBV27 and TRBJ2-3; 7 bases are a match to TRBD2. V shed 5 bases and J 2 bases; nucleotides not matched to a gene: 7. This CDR3 contains 15 residues. Germline V gene data show CDR1 as MNHEY and CDR2 as SMNVEV (reference sequence). This chain's CDR3 is CASSEAGRATDTQYF. In DNA form, the CDR3 reads TGTGCCAGCAGTGAAGCGGGGCGGGCCACAGATACGCAGTATTTT.

Only one count was recorded for this clonotype. Here the CDR3 reads CASSSEQAGREGNEQFF. DNA for the CDR3: TGCGCCAGCAGCTCCGAACAAGCGGGCCGGGAGGGGAATGAGCAGTTCTTC. The V gene is TRBV5-1, the J gene TRBJ2-1, with 8 bases aligning to TRBD2. Trimming cost V 3 bases and J 7 bases; bases outside gene matches: 15. The germline CDR1 and CDR2 sequences are SGHRS and YFSETQ. CDR3 length: 17 amino acids.

This clonotype was picked up a small number of times. V usage is TRBV6-1 and J usage is TRBJ2-7, with 7 bases identical to TRBD1. From germline, CDR1 is MNHNS and CDR2 SASEGT. V was pared by 10 bases and J by 0 bases, with 9 bases of the junction left unmatched. The length of the CDR3 is 14 residues. This chain's CDR3 is CATRGQPSSYEQYF. The CDR3 region has the DNA TGTGCCACCAGGGGACAGCCGAGCTCCTACGAGCAGTACTTC.

V is TRBV7-8 and J is TRBJ2-4; 7 nucleotides agree with TRBD1. CDR1 is SGHVS, CDR2 FQNEAQ, per germline. This CDR3 region has 13 residues. After removal of 5 bases from V and 6 bases from J, the junction contained 4 bases not matched to a gene. Here the CDR3 DNA reads TGTGCCAGCAGCGCATACAGGGGAAACATTCAGTACTTC. Protein product: CASSAYRGNIQYF.

This clonotype has a handful of counts. The chain joins TRBV15 to TRBJ2-7; TRBD2 matches at 9 bases. This CDR3 has 13 residues. V was clipped by 5 bases and J by 9 bases; unmatched bases: 8. From germline, CDR1 is LNHNV and CDR2 YYDKDF (reference sequence). The CDR3 spells CATSRVASGVQYF. The CDR3 bases are TGTGCCACCAGCCGAGTGGCTAGCGGGGTGCAGTACTTC.

The rearrangement joins TRBV28 to TRBJ1-6; tentatively, D is TRBD1 (6 bases). Germline values: CDR1 MDHEN, CDR2 SYDVKM. This CDR3 has 18 residues. V shed 2 bases and J shed 2 bases, with 16 bases lying between them. This chain's CDR3 is CASSLDGRGATYNSPLHF. CDR3 bases: TGTGCCAGCAGTTTAGACGGCCGGGGGGCAACCTATAATTCACCCCTCCACTTT. The entire variable domain, with the rest obtained from reference TRBV28 and TRBJ1-6, is as follows: DVKVTQSSRYLVKRTGEKVFLECVQDMDHENMFWYRQDPGLGLRLIYFSYDVKMKEKGDIPEGYSVSREKKERFSLILESASTNQTSMYLCASSLDGRGATYNSPLHFGNGTRLTVT.

This chain connects TRBV28 to TRBJ1-5; possible D gene TRBD1, 6 bases. This CDR3 comprises 13 residues. V dropped 5 bases and J dropped 7 bases, with 12 bases sitting between them. Germline V gives CDR1 MDHEN, CDR2 SYDVKM. CDR3 amino acids: CASSITGRQPQHF. CDR3 DNA sequence: TGTGCCAGCAGTATTACAGGGCGGCAGCCCCAGCATTTT. The full variable domain, completed using reference TRBV28 and TRBJ1-5, is DVKVTQSSRYLVKRTGEKVFLECVQDMDHENMFWYRQDPGLGLRLIYFSYDVKMKEKGDIPEGYSVSREKKERFSLILESASTNQTSMYLCASSITGRQPQHFGDGTRLSIL.

In this sample, this clonotype turned up a few times. The rearrangement uses TRBV5-1 and TRBJ2-4; tentative D call: TRBD1 (5 bases). V lost 4 bases, J lost 8 bases, and 13 bases lay in between. Germline CDR1 SGHRS, CDR2 YFSETQ. CDR3 length: 13 amino acids. The DNA of the CDR3 is TGCGCCAGCAGCCCTCCGGACAAGGACATTCAGTACTTC. Translated: CASSPPDKDIQYF.

This clonotype was observed a few times. The chain employs TRBV28 and TRBJ2-7; D is unresolved. CDR3 size: 11 residues. Per the germline V gene, CDR1 is MDHEN and CDR2 is SYDVKM. CDR3 nucleotides: TGTGCCAGCAGTGCGGACGGGTTGGCCGTAGTC. It codes for CASSADGLAVV.

V usage is TRBV12-3 or TRBV12-4 and J usage is TRBJ2-2; the D is unclear. V lost 0 bases, J lost 5 bases, and 22 bases lay in between. There are 19 residues in the CDR3. CDR3 in DNA: TGTGCCAGCAGTTTAGCAATGGTTTTCCCGGTAACCGGTACCGGGGAGCTGTTTTTT. As protein: CASSLAMVFPVTGTGELFF.

J is TRBJ2-1 and V is TRBV29-1, with TRBD1 matching 12 bases. The V and J ends lost 6 bases and 5 bases, in that order; junction bases with no gene match: 11. Germline lookup yields CDR1 SQVTM and CDR2 ANQGSEA. The CDR3 consists of 16 residues. The CDR3 loop reads CSVGDRGRLADNEQFF. The CDR3, as DNA: TGCAGCGTCGGGGACAGGGGGCGACTAGCGGACAATGAGCAGTTCTTC.

The V and J genes are TRBV19 and TRBJ2-6; D is possibly TRBD2 (5 bases). The CDR3 loop spans 14 amino acids. Trimming removed 7 bases from V and 4 bases from J, with 11 bases in between. Germline V CDR1 and CDR2: LNHDA, SQIVND (reference sequence). The CDR3 nucleotides read TGTGCCAGTATACGGACTGACGGGGCCAACGTCCTGACTTTC. It is translated as CASIRTDGANVLTF.

The chain links TRBV10-1 to TRBJ2-1, with a possible D match to TRBD1 (5 bases). V lost 6 bases and J lost 0, with 18 bases in between. CDR3 length: 17 residues. CDR1 and CDR2 (germline): WNHNN, SYGVQD (reference sequence). CDR3 bases: TGCGCCAGCAGATGGCCAGGGCCAGAAAGCTCCTACAATGAGCAGTTCTTC. Translating it yields CASRWPGPESSYNEQFF.

This clonotype occurred a few times. This rearrangement joins TRBV28 to TRBJ2-1; no clear D gene. Trimming cost V 10 bases and J 10 bases, with 14 bases left between them. From germline, CDR1 is MDHEN and CDR2 SYDVKM. The CDR3 runs to 11 residues. The CDR3 sequence: CAIRRVGEQFF. The DNA of the CDR3 is TGTGCCATTCGCCGGGTTGGAGAGCAGTTCTTC.

This clonotype has a handful of counts. The V call is TRBV5-1, the J call TRBJ2-5; 7 nucleotides match TRBD2. CDR1 and CDR2 from the germline V gene are SGHRS and YFSETQ. The CDR3 runs 15 residues. V was pared by 4 bases and J by 3 bases, with 9 bases of the junction left unmatched. CDR3 in DNA: TGCGCCAGCAGCGAGAGCGGGACCCCGGAAGAGACCCAGTACTTC. This codes for CASSESGTPEETQYF.

V is TRBV24-1 and J is TRBJ2-1; D is tentatively TRBD1 or TRBD2 (5 bases each). The CDR3 runs to 12 residues. Germline CDR1 KGHDR, CDR2 SFDVKD. Trimming stripped 3 bases from V and 13 bases from J, with 12 bases between. Written as DNA, the CDR3 is TGTGCCACCAGTGATGGGACGACCCGTCAGTTCTTC. Amino acids: CATSDGTTRQFF.